This paragraph reports one T cell receptor beta chain. The sample belongs to a study of T cell responses to AZD1222 COVID-19 vaccine. The germline gives CDR1 MDHEN, CDR2 SYDVKM. The length of the CDR3 is 13 residues. Deletions cut 4 bases from V and 8 bases from J, with 12 bases between. Second-dose groups at about 4 or about 12 weeks were pooled. Generated by immunoSEQ multiplex PCR, the TCRdb table keeps only in-frame clones and is missing some. Among more than 85,000 clones listed, about 90% were seen once. The origin of this receptor is an adult who received the AZD1222 COVID-19 vaccine. This specimen was peripheral blood, taken 28 days after the second AZD1222 dose. V gene TRBV28 combines with J gene TRBJ1-3; D unclear. CDR3: CASSSSPADTIYF. CDR3 bases: TGTGCCAGCAGTTCTTCACCAGCGGACACCATATATTTT.